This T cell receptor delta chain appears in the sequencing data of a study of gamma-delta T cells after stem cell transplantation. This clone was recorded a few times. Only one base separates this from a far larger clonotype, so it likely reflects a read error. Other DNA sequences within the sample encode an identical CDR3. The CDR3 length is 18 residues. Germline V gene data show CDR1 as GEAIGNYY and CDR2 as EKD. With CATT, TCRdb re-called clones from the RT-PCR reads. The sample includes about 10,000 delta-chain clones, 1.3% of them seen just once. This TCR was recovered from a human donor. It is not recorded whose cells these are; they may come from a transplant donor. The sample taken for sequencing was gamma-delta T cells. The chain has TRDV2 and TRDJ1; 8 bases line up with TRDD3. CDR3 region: CACDTGGLLQAPPDKLIF. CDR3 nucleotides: TGTGCTTGTGACACTGGGGGGCTACTGCAGGCCCCCCCCGATAAACTCATCTTT.